These 27 T cell receptor beta chains originate from one sample sequenced in a study of blood T cell repertoires in COVID-19. The repertoire was sequenced with immunoSEQ multiplex PCR; TCRdb's copy has only in-frame clones and lacks some. Altogether over 150,000 clones are present, roughly 84% being singletons, with the ten largest covering roughly a tenth. The sequenced material came from peripheral blood. The receptors derive from an elderly woman with active or convalescent COVID-19.

The V and J genes are TRBV28 and TRBJ1-2, with a possible D match to TRBD1 (5 bases). Germline values: CDR1 MDHEN, CDR2 SYDVKM. Trimming left V 8 bases short and J 8 bases short, with 15 bases between. The CDR3 contains 12 residues. CDR3 DNA: TGTGCCAGCTGGTCCGGAGCAGGGGGCTACACCTTC. Translation: CASWSGAGGYTF.

This chain joins TRBV4-2 and TRBJ2-7; 12 bases are a match to TRBD2. The CDR3 has 16 amino acids. Per the germline V gene, CDR1 is LGHNA and CDR2 is YNFKEQ. Trimming took 3 bases from V and 4 from J; bases not matched to a gene: 7. CDR3 in amino acids: CASSQVTSGRSYEQYF. The CDR3 DNA reads TGTGCCAGCAGCCAGGTAACTAGCGGGAGGTCGTACGAGCAGTACTTC.

V usage is TRBV7-2 and J usage is TRBJ2-1; 7 bases line up with TRBD1. The CDR3 covers 15 residues. CDR1 SGHTA and CDR2 FQGNSA come from the germline V gene. The V segment lost 5 bases and the J segment 3 bases; nucleotides outside the gene matches: 7. In nucleotides, the CDR3 is TGTGCCAGCAGCCAAAGGGACAGAAACTACAATGAGCAGTTCTTC. Its translation is CASSQRDRNYNEQFF.

The CDR3 bases are TGTGCCAGCAGTTTACTAGCTCCCGGGGAGCTGTTTTTT. As protein: CASSLLAPGELFF. V is TRBV28 and J is TRBJ2-2; TRBD2 might be the D (5 bases). The CDR3 is 13 residues long. V was pared by 2 bases and J by 6 bases, with 7 bases between. Germline assignment: CDR1 MDHEN and CDR2 SYDVKM. The full variable domain, its missing parts supplied by reference TRBV28 and TRBJ2-2, is DVKVTQSSRYLVKRTGEKVFLECVQDMDHENMFWYRQDPGLGLRLIYFSYDVKMKEKGDIPEGYSVSREKKERFSLILESASTNQTSMYLCASSLLAPGELFFGEGSRLTVL.

This clone appeared once. In DNA form, the CDR3 reads TGTGCCAGCAGCGTTGGACAGAATCAGCCCCAGCATTTT. Translating gives CASSVGQNQPQHF. This sequence joins TRBV9 and TRBJ1-5, with a tentative D call TRBD1 (6 bases). Germline V gene data show CDR1 as SGDLS and CDR2 as YYNGEE. The CDR3 runs 13 residues. The V end lost 2 bases, the J end lost 4 bases, and 7 bases lay between the germline ends.

This clone has only a few counts. The chain is built from TRBV5-4 and TRBJ1-6; D perhaps matches TRBD1 (6 bases). From germline, CDR1 is SGHNT and CDR2 YYREEE (reference sequence). V was cut by 3 bases and J by 2 bases, with 9 bases left in between. The CDR3 runs to 15 residues. CDR3 DNA: TGTGCCAGCAGCTACAGGGATACCTATAATTCACCCCTCCACTTT. Amino acids: CASSYRDTYNSPLHF.

V is TRBV7-3 and J is TRBJ2-7; 7 bases match TRBD2. The J segment lost 0 bases and the V segment lost 3 bases, leaving 2 bases of the junction unmatched. This CDR3 comprises 14 residues. Germline values: CDR1 SGHTA, CDR2 FQGTGA. The DNA of the CDR3 is TGTGCCAGCAGCTTCGGCGGGAGCTCCTACGAGCAGTACTTC. Translation: CASSFGGSSYEQYF.

The chain has TRBV18 and TRBJ1-2; 11 nucleotides agree with TRBD1. The CDR3 extends over 16 amino acids. CDR1 is KGHSH and CDR2 is LQKENI in the germline V gene. With 4 bases clipped from V and 4 bases from J, the junction kept 8 bases outside the gene matches. The DNA of the CDR3 is TGTGCCAGCTCACGATCACCGGGACAGGGGGGCTATGGCTACACCTTC. This gives the protein CASSRSPGQGGYGYTF.

This chain joins TRBV6-5 and TRBJ1-1; D call uncertain. The CDR3 consists of 12 residues. In germline, CDR1 is MNHEY, CDR2 SVGAGI. CDR3 in amino acids: CALRAMNTEAFF. CDR3 DNA: TGTGCATTGCGGGCAATGAACACTGAAGCTTTCTTT.

The gene calls are TRBV3-1 (or the pseudogene TRBV3-2) and TRBJ1-6; D might be TRBD1 (5 bases). The CDR3 consists of 15 residues. V lost 4 bases, J lost 5 bases, and 12 bases lay in between. CDR1 LGHDT and CDR2 YNNKEL come from the germline V gene (reference sequence). CDR3 in DNA: TGTGCCAGCAGCCCCCTGGGGGGAGATAATTCACCCCTCCACTTT. Translating gives CASSPLGGDNSPLHF.

V and J are TRBV19 and TRBJ1-2; 7 bases fit TRBD1. V lost 3 bases to trimming and J lost 7 bases; unmatched junction nucleotides: 17. CDR1 and CDR2 (germline): LNHDA, SQIVND (reference sequence). This CDR3 has 17 amino acids. The DNA of the CDR3 is TGTGCCAGTAGTATGGATTCGGGACAGTTACTTTTGTCTGGCTACACCTTC. This codes for CASSMDSGQLLLSGYTF.

The rearrangement links TRBV12-3 or TRBV12-4 to TRBJ1-3; a possible D gene is TRBD1 (5 bases). The ends were cut back, 4 bases at V and 8 bases at J, with 9 bases in the middle. The CDR3 totals 12 residues. CDR3 protein: CASSSDSDTIYF. CDR3 nucleotide sequence: TGTGCCAGCAGTTCAGACAGTGACACCATATATTTT.

The chain employs TRBV24-1 and TRBJ2-1; 7 bases match TRBD1. Per the germline V gene, CDR1 is KGHDR and CDR2 is SFDVKD. After removal of 5 bases from V and 8 bases from J, the junction contained 8 bases not matched to a gene. The CDR3 runs 14 residues. CDR3 region: CATSGADRVYEQFF. The CDR3 DNA is TGTGCCACCAGTGGGGCTGACAGGGTCTATGAGCAGTTCTTC.

V is TRBV10-2 and J is TRBJ1-2, with D perhaps TRBD1 (5 bases). Trimming removed 3 bases from V and 4 bases from J, with 15 bases in between. This CDR3 has 15 residues. The V gene's germline CDR1 is WSHSY and CDR2 SAAADI. The CDR3 spells CASSDTQGIGYGYTF. The CDR3 region has the DNA TGCGCCAGCAGTGATACCCAGGGTATCGGCTATGGCTACACCTTC.

This clone has just a few counts. The chain links TRBV7-9 to TRBJ1-2; no clear D gene. CDR3 size: 13 residues. Germline V gene lookup returns CDR1 SEHNR and CDR2 FQNEAQ (reference sequence). Trimming left V 2 bases short and J 8 bases short, with 12 bases between. CDR3 bases: TGTGCCAGCAGCTTAACCGAGGTTAAGGGCTACACCTTC. Translated: CASSLTEVKGYTF.

This chain uses TRBV6-5 with TRBJ1-1, with 8 bases matching TRBD1. Germline V CDR1 and CDR2: MNHEY, SVGAGI. The CDR3 runs to 14 residues. V was clipped by 8 bases and J by 6 bases; unmatched bases: 11. CDR3 in amino acids: CASGIWTGQAEAFF. In DNA form, the CDR3 reads TGTGCCAGCGGGATCTGGACAGGGCAGGCTGAAGCTTTCTTT.

Only one count was recorded for this clone. Here the CDR3 DNA reads TGTGCCAGCAGCCCGCTAGGAAATGAGCAGTTCTTC. Translation: CASSPLGNEQFF. The V call is TRBV2, the J call TRBJ2-1; D is uncertain. Germline CDR1 SNHLY, CDR2 FYNNEI. Between the trimmed V and J ends, which lost 6 bases and 7 bases, there was a span of 10 bases. CDR3 length: 12 residues.

The V gene is TRBV28, the J gene TRBJ2-1; D might be TRBD2 (5 bases). The CDR3 extends over 17 amino acids. V lost 2 bases and J 0 bases, leaving 14 bases between the germline ends. Germline CDR1 reads MDHEN; CDR2 reads SYDVKM. Written as DNA, the CDR3 is TGTGCCAGCAGTTTAGCGGTAGCGAAAACCTCCTACAATGAGCAGTTCTTC. Amino acid sequence: CASSLAVAKTSYNEQFF.

The chain employs TRBV5-6 and TRBJ2-7; a weak D match, TRBD1 (6 bases). Germline assignment: CDR1 SGHDT and CDR2 YYEEEE. This CDR3 has 12 amino acids. Trimming removed 1 base at V and 13 bases at J, with 15 bases between. The CDR3 loop reads CASSLLSTGSYF. The CDR3 nucleotides read TGTGCCAGCAGCTTGCTGTCGACAGGATCTTACTTC.

As for this clone: This same CDR3 is encoded by further DNA sequences in the sample. The chain is built from TRBV7-3 and TRBJ2-5; 7 bases are shared with TRBD2. In germline, CDR1 is SGHTA, CDR2 FQGTGA. V lost 3 bases and J lost 4; bases outside the gene matches: 8. The CDR3 has 15 residues. CDR3 amino acids: CASSFGGGEGETQYF. CDR3 bases: TGTGCCAGCAGCTTTGGGGGAGGGGAGGGAGAGACCCAGTACTTC.

Many counts were recorded for this clone. The chain has TRBV5-5 and TRBJ1-2; D may be TRBD1 (5 bases). The ends were cut back, 2 bases at V and 0 bases at J, with 11 bases in the middle. The CDR3 has 15 amino acids. Germline V gene lookup returns CDR1 SGHKS and CDR2 YYEKEE (reference sequence). Here the CDR3 reads CASSFQGEPNYGYTF. CDR3 coding DNA: TGTGCCAGCAGCTTTCAGGGCGAGCCTAACTATGGCTACACCTTC. Combining the CDR3 with reference TRBV5-5 and TRBJ1-2 gives the whole variable domain DAGVTQSPTHLIKTRGQQVTLRCSPISGHKSVSWYQQVLGQGPQFIFQYYEKEERGRGNFPDRFSARQFPNYSSELNVNALLLGDSALYLCASSFQGEPNYGYTFGSGTRLTVV.

This clone has a handful of counts. V usage is TRBV24-1 and J usage is TRBJ2-2; no clear D. Trimming left V 3 bases short and J 0 bases short, with 10 bases between. The CDR3 consists of 16 residues. CDR1 is KGHDR, CDR2 SFDVKD, per germline. The DNA for the CDR3 is TGTGCCACCAGTGATCCCCCGTTCGCGAACACCGGGGAGCTGTTTTTT. It translates to CATSDPPFANTGELFF.

This clone occurred many times. The chain couples TRBV19 to TRBJ2-7; 12 bases fit TRBD2. V shed 4 bases and J 5 bases; nucleotides not matched to a gene: 6. The CDR3 extends over 15 amino acids. Germline V gives CDR1 LNHDA, CDR2 SQIVND (reference sequence). Written as DNA, the CDR3 is TGTGCCAGTAGTACCCTAGCGGGAGGGCCTAACGAGCAGTACTTC. Translating gives CASSTLAGGPNEQYF.

This clone occurred once. CDR3 in amino acids: CASSITGDVGEAFF. DNA of the CDR3: TGTGCCAGCAGCATCACAGGGGACGTTGGTGAAGCTTTCTTT. V and J are TRBV7-2 and TRBJ1-1, with 7 bases identical to TRBD1. V shed 5 bases, J shed 7 bases, and the junction held 10 bases outside the gene matches. The CDR3 has 14 residues. The germline V gene encodes CDR1 SGHTA and CDR2 FQGNSA.

The chain employs TRBV6-5 and TRBJ1-1; D remains unclear. This CDR3 has 11 residues. V shed 7 bases and J shed 8 bases, with 11 bases lying between them. The germline V gene encodes CDR1 MNHEY and CDR2 SVGAGI. The DNA for the CDR3 is TGTGCCAGCACCCTAACGGGAGAAGCTTTCTTT. Translated, it gives CASTLTGEAFF.

V is TRBV5-6 and J is TRBJ1-4; D possibly corresponds to TRBD1 (5 bases). Germline V gene sequence: CDR1 SGHDT, CDR2 YYEEEE. The CDR3 has 14 residues. Trimming removed 4 bases at V and 5 bases at J, with 12 bases between. The CDR3 DNA sequence: TGTGCCAGCAGCGTAGGGGTCCTCAATGAAAAACTGTTTTTT. Its protein is CASSVGVLNEKLFF. The whole variable domain, remainder taken from reference TRBV5-6 and TRBJ1-4, is DAGVTQSPTHLIKTRGQQVTLRCSPKSGHDTVSWYQQALGQGPQFIFQYYEEEERQRGNFPDRFSGHQFPNYSSELNVNALLLGDSALYLCASSVGVLNEKLFFGSGTQLSVL.

The chain uses TRBV6-5 and TRBJ1-6, with 10 bases fitting TRBD1. This CDR3 spans 16 amino acids. Trimming at V came to 2 bases and at J to 6 bases, leaving 4 bases not matched to a gene. Germline CDR1 and CDR2: MNHEY and SVGAGI. For the CDR3, the DNA is TGTGCCAGCAGTTACACCCGGACAGGGGGTAATTCACCCCTCCACTTT. Amino acid sequence: CASSYTRTGGNSPLHF.